Listed below are T cell receptor beta chains from one sample, sequenced in a study of OX40 agonist ivuxolimab in advanced cancers. Sequencing was performed with immunoSEQ multiplex PCR; in TCRdb, only in-frame clones are kept and a portion is missing. The repertoire consists of about 71,000 clones, with 70% to 90% occurring once and the leading ten covering approximately 1.1%. Material: CD4+ or CD8+ T cells sorted from blood, obtained in a trial of the OX40 agonist ivuxolimab. The receptors shown here come from an adult with an advanced solid tumor such as melanoma, head and neck, liver or kidney cancer. Each CDR3 is given with its conserved first and last residue. Fields, in order: J gene, V gene, CDR3 protein.

TRBJ2-3 TRBV30 CAWNRVRRDTQYF
TRBJ1-3 TRBV28 CASSLRGGGNTIYF
TRBJ1-2 TRBV14 CASSPLTGVVWGYTF
TRBJ2-3 TRBV7-2 CASTPPSGDTQYF
TRBJ2-3 TRBV29-1 CSVMGQGATDTQYF
TRBJ2-3 TRBV13 CASRASGSTDTQYF
TRBJ2-5 TRBV28 CASSFWAEETQYF
TRBJ2-7 TRBV2 CASSEGQGAGGYEQYF
TRBJ1-1 TRBV5-4 CASSPGTGLRTEAFF
TRBJ2-6 TRBV19 CASSPEGFSGANVLTF
TRBJ1-4 TRBV18 CASAIGTNEKLFF
TRBJ1-4 TRBV28 CASSLWSEKLFF
TRBJ2-7 TRBV7-2 CASSLDPSSGRASEQYF
TRBJ2-7 TRBV4-3 CASSQVATSPYEQYF
TRBJ1-1 TRBV7-9 CASSRTGTEAFF
TRBJ2-6 TRBV4-3 CASSQQGYSSGANVLTF
TRBJ2-5 TRBV29-1 CSVESWTSGRDSQETQYF
TRBJ2-7 TRBV28 CASTPGLAYEQYF
TRBJ2-1 TRBV30 CAWSVRLAHDEQFF
TRBJ2-5 TRBV14 CASSTSLEGEQYF
TRBJ2-3 TRBV5-4 CASSVRSDTQYF
TRBJ2-3 TRBV6-1 CASSSGDTQYF
TRBJ2-3 TRBV7-9 CASSFTSGRGGTDTQYF
TRBJ2-7 TRBV5-3 CARSRKVASCFYEQYF
TRBJ2-7 TRBV5-4 CASSSGGVQGRYEQYF
TRBJ1-3 TRBV4-3 CASSQASNLQGGNTIYF
TRBJ2-3 TRBV29-1 CSVGGDSHTQYF
TRBJ2-1 TRBV4-3 CASSQETSGGGNEQFF
TRBJ2-5 TRBV2 CASSEASGSPGETQYF
TRBJ1-5 TRBV27 CASSLSSLGNNQPQHF
TRBJ2-1 TRBV5-1 CATSRFSGRANEQFF
TRBJ1-1 TRBV30 CAWSVTTEAFF
TRBJ2-3 TRBV7-2 CASSFGRARTDTQYF
TRBJ2-1 TRBV11-2 CASSLFGRENFF
TRBJ1-1 TRBV4-3 CASSQVGQGAEAFF
TRBJ1-1 TRBV2 CASSEQGGDTEAFF
TRBJ1-1 TRBV13 CASSYNRGDTEAFF
TRBJ2-2 TRBV4-1 CASSQSGTGGSNTGELFF
TRBJ2-3 TRBV7-2 CASSRNSGGSTDTQYF
TRBJ2-3 TRBV11-2 CASSLEGTDTQYF
TRBJ2-2 TRBV14 CASAGTANTGELFF
TRBJ1-1 TRBV11-2 CASSPRTGVAEAFF
TRBJ2-3 TRBV5-4 CASRLGPSSTDTQYF
TRBJ2-7 TRBV11-2 CASSLVLYSYEQYF
TRBJ1-1 TRBV5-4 CASSFGGGTEAFF